The 10 T cell receptor beta chains below were found in one sample sequenced in a study of T cell responses to AZD1222 COVID-19 vaccine. Clones were sequenced by immunoSEQ multiplex PCR, and TCRdb holds only the in-frame ones, with some missing. The sample carries fewer than 150,000 clones, roughly 93% recorded once. The specimen comprised peripheral blood, sampled on day 0 of AZD1222 vaccination. These receptors all stem from an adult in good health.

This CDR3 is CATSSRGSTDTQYF. As DNA, the CDR3 is TGTGCCACCAGCAGCAGGGGGAGCACAGATACGCAGTATTTT. The chain uses TRBV15 and TRBJ2-3, with 7 bases matching TRBD1. Germline lookup yields CDR1 LNHNV and CDR2 YYDKDF (reference sequence). CDR3 length equals 14 residues. Germline trimming cut 3 bases from V and 0 bases from J; bases unmatched to any gene: 0. Supplemented by reference TRBV15 and TRBJ2-3, the full variable domain reads DAMVIQNPRYQVTQFGKPVTLSCSQTLNHNVMYWYQQKSSQAPKLLFHYYDKDFNNEADTPDNFQSRRPNTSFCFLDIRSPGLGDTAMYLCATSSRGSTDTQYFGPGTRLTVL.

This chain uses TRBV14 with TRBJ1-2; perhaps TRBD1 as D (5 bases). CDR3 length: 15 amino acids. Germline loops: CDR1 SGHDN, CDR2 FVKESK. V lost 0 bases to trimming and J lost 4 bases, with 12 bases between them. The DNA for the CDR3 is TGTGCCAGCAGCCAAGACCCGGGACGGACCTATGGCTACACCTTC. Translated: CASSQDPGRTYGYTF. The full variable domain, completed using reference TRBV14 and TRBJ1-2, is EAGVTQFPSHSVIEKGQTVTLRCDPISGHDNLYWYRRVMGKEIKFLLHFVKESKQDESGMPNNRFLAERTGGTYSTLKVQPAELEDSGVYFCASSQDPGRTYGYTFGSGTRLTVV.

This sequence joins TRBV7-9 and TRBJ1-1, with 11 bases aligning to TRBD1. This CDR3 is 15 amino acids long. The germline V gene has CDR1 SEHNR and CDR2 FQNEAQ (reference sequence). V lost 5 bases to trimming and J lost 3 bases; unmatched junction nucleotides: 5. The CDR3 bases are TGTGCCAGCAGCCTGGACAGGGGGCAGTACACTGAAGCTTTCTTT. Translation: CASSLDRGQYTEAFF. The complete variable domain, with remaining parts taken from reference TRBV7-9 and TRBJ1-1, reads DTGVSQNPRHKITKRGQNVTFRCDPISEHNRLYWYRQTLGQGPEFLTYFQNEAQLEKSRLLSDRFSAERPKGSFSTLEIQRTEQGDSAMYLCASSLDRGQYTEAFFGQGTRLTVV.

The V gene is TRBV6-1, the J gene TRBJ2-7; D may be TRBD1 (6 bases). Germline CDR1 MNHNS, CDR2 SASEGT. Trimming stripped 2 bases from V and 2 bases from J, with 10 bases between. The CDR3 covers 14 residues. The CDR3 DNA reads as TGTGCCAGCAGTGAACAGGGGCCGCCCTACGAGCAGTACTTC. The encoded protein is CASSEQGPPYEQYF.

V usage is TRBV28 and J usage is TRBJ1-6; D remains unclear. The CDR3 extends over 16 amino acids. The ends were cut back, 2 bases at V and 0 bases at J, with 8 bases in the middle. Per the germline V gene, CDR1 is MDHEN and CDR2 is SYDVKM. The CDR3 region is CASSLRGGSYNSPLHF. The CDR3 region has the DNA TGTGCCAGCAGTTTACGGGGAGGCTCCTATAATTCACCCCTCCACTTT.

J is TRBJ1-1 and V is TRBV7-2; D gene unclear. The CDR3 runs to 13 residues. In germline, CDR1 is SGHTA, CDR2 FQGNSA. V was pared by 7 bases and J by 4 bases, with 13 bases between. The CDR3 nucleotides are TGTGCCAGCACCTCAGGAGGGAGCACTGAAGCTTTCTTT. Translating it yields CASTSGGSTEAFF.

The chain joins TRBV3-1 (or the pseudogene TRBV3-2) to TRBJ1-2, with 8 bases aligning to TRBD1. Germline V gene data show CDR1 as LGHDT and CDR2 as YNNKEL (reference sequence). This CDR3 contains 14 residues. V lost 4 bases, J lost 4 bases, and 5 bases stayed unmatched. CDR3 in amino acids: CASSPRTGSYGYTF. The CDR3 DNA reads TGTGCCAGCAGCCCTCGGACAGGGAGCTATGGCTACACCTTC.

This clone came up once. The CDR3 loop is CASSYSAVGEQFF. The CDR3 DNA follows: TGTGCCAGCAGTTACTCCGCGGTGGGGGAGCAGTTCTTC. The rearrangement links TRBV6-5 to TRBJ2-1, with no clear D. V shed 0 bases and J shed 10 bases, with 10 bases lying between them. CDR1 is MNHEY, CDR2 SVGAGI, per germline. The CDR3 is made up of 13 amino acids.

This clone was detected only once. This chain joins TRBV29-1 and TRBJ1-3; perhaps TRBD1 as D (5 bases). Between the trimmed V and J ends, which lost 3 bases and 0 bases, there was a span of 6 bases. Germline loops: CDR1 SQVTM, CDR2 ANQGSEA. The CDR3 runs to 13 residues. CDR3 region: CSVDTGSGNTIYF. The DNA for the CDR3 is TGCAGCGTTGACACAGGCTCTGGAAACACCATATATTTT.

This chain links TRBV4-1 with TRBJ1-1; D is perhaps TRBD1 (6 bases). Germline lookup yields CDR1 MGHRA and CDR2 YSYEKL. V dropped 1 base and J dropped 0 bases, with 18 bases sitting between them. The CDR3 totals 18 residues. The CDR3 spells CASSQAIGGVPLNTEAFF. Here the CDR3 DNA reads TGCGCCAGCAGCCAAGCGATAGGGGGAGTACCCCTGAACACTGAAGCTTTCTTT.